This T cell receptor beta chain stems from a study of control samples from healthy donors and cancer patients. The CDR3 covers 13 residues. Germline V gene lookup returns CDR1 SQVTM and CDR2 ANQGSEA. V was clipped by 5 bases and J by 3 bases; unmatched bases: 4. Here immunoSEQ multiplex PCR was the method, and the copy in TCRdb shows in-frame clones only, minus some. The sample consists of 150,000 to 200,000 clones, 88% of them appearing once. The receptor comes from a man between 18 and 29 years old in good health. V is TRBV29-1 and J is TRBJ1-3; 7 bases map to TRBD1. Material: blood. CDR3: CSVTDRVGNTIYF. Here the CDR3 DNA reads TGCAGCGTTACCGACAGGGTTGGAAACACCATATATTTT.